This T cell receptor (beta chain) was sequenced in a study of blood T cell repertoires in COVID-19. Looking at the study overall: T cells, B-cell-depleted T cells, or PBMCs provided the cDNA or gDNA that served as material.

As originally analysed: Amplification with reference gene primers provided the estimates of nucleated cell counts. The table came from immunoSEQ multiplex PCR; TCRdb's copy has only in-frame clones and leaves some out. The V and J calls and clone size come from that table; D and trimming were worked out from the DNA. The sample carries around 200,000 clones, 65% to 85% recorded once. The germline gives CDR1 KGHSH, CDR2 LQKENI. The CDR3 spans 14 residues. V lost 3 bases to trimming and J lost 6 bases, with 14 bases between them. Sequenced material: peripheral blood. The chain couples TRBV18 to TRBJ1-1; no definite D call. This receptor was taken from a man in his fifties or sixties with active or convalescent COVID-19. In DNA, the CDR3 is TGTGCCAGCTCACCGCAGGTGGGGAGCGCTGAAGCTTTCTTT. It yields the protein CASSPQVGSAEAFF. Together with reference TRBV18 and TRBJ1-1, the CDR3 gives the full variable domain: NAGVMQNPRHLVRRRGQEARLRCSPMKGHSHVYWYRQLPEEGLKFMVYLQKENIIDESGMPKERFSAEFPKEGPSILRIQQVVRGDSAAYFCASSPQVGSAEAFFGQGTRLTVV.